This entry concerns a single T cell receptor beta chain. The antigen is unknown. The data were obtained in a study of shared clonotypes between healthy human individuals. The method was immunoSEQ multiplex PCR; TCRdb's version includes in-frame clones alone and lacks a portion of them. The sample comprises 550,000 to 750,000 clones, under 95% of which are singletons, and approximately 24% rests with the top ten. Naive CD8 cells lacked CD45RO and underwent positive selection for CCR7, leaving out terminally differentiated effector memory CD45RA+ cells. The study drew its donors from healthy HIV-negative adults without recent acute infections or vaccinations. Study conclusions and caveats: Larger estimated richness was generally seen in naive subsets than in memory subsets.

J lost 0 bases, V lost 1 base, and 9 bases had no gene match. CDR3 length equals 18 residues. The chain links TRBV5-3 to TRBJ2-1, with TRBD2 matching over 8 bases. TRBV5-3 is an open reading frame whose function is uncertain. The TCR sequence derives from a man under 40 in good health. Sequencing input: naive CD8+ T cells sorted from blood. CDR3: CARSLSAGARSSYNEQFF. The CDR3 DNA sequence: TGTGCCAGAAGCTTGTCAGCGGGAGCCAGGAGCTCCTACAATGAGCAGTTCTTC.